One sample yielded the 29 T cell receptor beta chains listed below, sequenced in a study of blood T cell repertoires in COVID-19. Repertoires were generated with immunoSEQ multiplex PCR, while TCRdb's copy carries only in-frame clones and drops some. This table holds roughly 80,000 clones, approximately 89% found once. Sequencing was performed on peripheral blood. These receptors all stem from a man aged 45-60 years with active COVID-19.

J is TRBJ1-3 and V is TRBV28; tentative D call: TRBD1 (6 bases). CDR3 length: 14 amino acids. Per germline, CDR1 MDHEN and CDR2 SYDVKM. Trimming left V 5 bases short and J 0 bases short, with 8 bases between. In DNA form, the CDR3 reads TGTGCCAGCAGTAAACAGGGCTCTGGAAACACCATATATTTT. This gives the protein CASSKQGSGNTIYF.

V and J are TRBV5-6 and TRBJ2-7; D may be TRBD2 (5 bases). The CDR3 has 15 residues. Germline CDR1 reads SGHDT; CDR2 reads YYEEEE. Between the trimmed V and J ends, which lost 4 bases and 2 bases, there was a span of 16 bases. The CDR3 loop is CASSGGRPQPYEQYF. CDR3 nucleotide sequence: TGTGCCAGCAGCGGCGGGCGGCCGCAGCCCTACGAGCAGTACTTC.

This chain joins TRBV11-3 and TRBJ2-2; 11 bases agree with TRBD2. V lost 5 bases, J lost 8 bases, and 7 bases stayed unmatched. This CDR3 has 15 amino acids. Germline CDR1 reads SGHNT; CDR2 reads YENEEA. The CDR3 is CASSQGLAAGGELFF. The CDR3 DNA sequence: TGTGCCAGCAGCCAGGGACTAGCGGCCGGGGGGGAGCTGTTTTTT.

This chain uses TRBV25-1 with TRBJ2-7; D is unclear. CDR3 length: 11 residues. Germline assignment: CDR1 MGHDK and CDR2 SYGVNS. With 4 bases removed from V and 3 bases from J, the gap between germline ends came to 4 bases. The CDR3 sequence: CASSVNYEQYF. The CDR3 DNA follows: TGTGCCAGCAGTGTCAACTACGAGCAGTACTTC.

This chain uses TRBV19 with TRBJ1-1; weak D call: TRBD1 (5 bases). CDR1 is LNHDA, CDR2 SQIVND, per germline (reference sequence). The V gene lost 4 bases and the J gene lost 1 base, with 7 bases spanning the gap. This CDR3 is built from 13 residues. The CDR3, as DNA: TGTGCCAGTAGTAAACAGGCGAACACTGAAGCTTTCTTT. Its protein is CASSKQANTEAFF.

The V and J genes are TRBV30 and TRBJ2-7; 10 bases fit TRBD2. The germline V gene has CDR1 GTSNPN and CDR2 SVGIG (reference sequence). The V gene end was trimmed by 0 bases and the J gene end by 8 bases; junction bases not matched to a gene: 4. The CDR3 is 13 amino acids. CDR3 loop: CAWSVEGLAKQYF. As DNA, the CDR3 is TGTGCCTGGAGTGTGGAGGGACTAGCGAAGCAGTACTTC.

The chain links TRBV7-9 to TRBJ1-3; 9 bases map to TRBD1. J gave up 2 bases and V 6 bases, and 5 bases lay outside the gene matches. This CDR3 has 15 amino acids. The germline CDR1 and CDR2 sequences are SEHNR and FQNEAQ (reference sequence). The CDR3 protein is CASRSTGGAGNTIYF. In nucleotides, the CDR3 is TGTGCCAGCAGGTCCACAGGGGGCGCTGGAAACACCATATATTTT.

The chain couples TRBV19 to TRBJ1-2; D may be TRBD1 (6 bases). The germline gives CDR1 LNHDA, CDR2 SQIVND (reference sequence). The CDR3 length is 14 residues. V was clipped by 8 bases and J by 4 bases, with 17 bases between them. Here the CDR3 reads CASDNRGAGYGYTF. CDR3 coding DNA: TGTGCCAGTGATAACCGGGGGGCAGGCTATGGCTACACCTTC.

This clone was picked up one time. This rearrangement joins TRBV11-2 to TRBJ1-2; 12 bases line up with TRBD1. Germline trimming cut 4 bases from V and 7 bases from J; bases unmatched to any gene: 4. The germline CDR1 and CDR2 sequences are SGHAT and FQNNGV. The length of the CDR3 is 14 residues. As DNA, the CDR3 is TGTGCCAGCAGCTGGGGACAGGGGGCGGGTGGCTACACCTTC. It translates to CASSWGQGAGGYTF.

This clone was seen just once. V and J are TRBV28 and TRBJ2-1; tentatively, D is TRBD2 (5 bases). Trimming took 3 bases from V and 0 from J, leaving 15 bases between them. Germline V gene data show CDR1 as MDHEN and CDR2 as SYDVKM. The CDR3 totals 17 residues. CDR3 coding DNA: TGTGCCAGCAGTTTCCCCCTAGGAGGAAGCTCCTACAATGAGCAGTTCTTC. This codes for CASSFPLGGSSYNEQFF.

This rearrangement joins TRBV7-9 to TRBJ1-2; D is possibly TRBD1 (6 bases). Trimming pared 4 bases from V and 8 bases from J, leaving 14 bases between. CDR3 length: 13 residues. Germline-derived CDR1 and CDR2 are SEHNR and FQNEAQ (reference sequence). Here the CDR3 reads CASSSTGYGGYTF. For the CDR3, the DNA is TGTGCCAGCAGCTCAACAGGGTACGGGGGCTACACCTTC.

The chain recombines TRBV6-2 or TRBV6-3 with TRBJ1-1; TRBD1 agrees at 9 bases. From germline, CDR1 is MNHEY and CDR2 SVGEGT. Trimming removed 6 bases from V and 8 bases from J; junction bases left unmatched: 7. The CDR3 runs to 13 residues. The CDR3 DNA sequence: TGTGCCAGCAGCCGGGACAGGGCGGTAGAAGCTTTCTTT. It translates to CASSRDRAVEAFF.

This clone was counted once. The rearrangement uses TRBV5-1 and TRBJ1-4; 9 nucleotides match TRBD1. This CDR3 spans 15 amino acids. V was pared by 0 bases and J by 7 bases, with 4 bases of the junction left unmatched. Germline V lookup: CDR1 SGHRS, CDR2 YFSETQ. CDR3: CASSLAQDRGEKLFF. The CDR3 region has the DNA TGCGCCAGCAGCTTGGCCCAGGACAGGGGTGAAAAACTGTTTTTT.

The chain joins TRBV7-2 to TRBJ1-5; possibly TRBD1 for D (5 bases). The CDR3 extends over 15 amino acids. In germline, CDR1 is SGHTA, CDR2 FQGNSA. Trimming left V 4 bases short and J 3 bases short, with 13 bases between. The chain's CDR3 is CASSYAQGNNQPQHF. The CDR3 nucleotides are TGTGCCAGCAGCTACGCCCAGGGAAACAATCAGCCCCAGCATTTT.

The rearrangement uses TRBV28 and TRBJ1-1; 9 nucleotides match TRBD1. V lost 6 bases to trimming and J lost 3 bases; unmatched junction nucleotides: 11. Germline CDR1 is MDHEN and CDR2 is SYDVKM. CDR3 length equals 16 residues. The DNA of the CDR3 is TGTGCCAGCAGCCTCGGGACAGGGAAAACGTACACTGAAGCTTTCTTT. This gives the protein CASSLGTGKTYTEAFF.

The genes are TRBV5-5 and TRBJ1-1, with D maybe TRBD1 (5 bases). The CDR3 consists of 14 residues. Germline lookup yields CDR1 SGHKS and CDR2 YYEKEE (reference sequence). V lost 1 base, J lost 3 bases, and 10 bases lay in between. Here the CDR3 reads CASSLWGVDTEAFF. The CDR3, as DNA: TGTGCCAGCAGCTTGTGGGGGGTCGACACTGAAGCTTTCTTT. The full variable domain, in which reference TRBV5-5 and TRBJ1-1 provide the parts outside the CDR3, is DAGVTQSPTHLIKTRGQQVTLRCSPISGHKSVSWYQQVLGQGPQFIFQYYEKEERGRGNFPDRFSARQFPNYSSELNVNALLLGDSALYLCASSLWGVDTEAFFGQGTRLTVV.

Only one count was recorded for this clone. For the CDR3, the DNA is TGTGCCAGCAGCCCCCGTAGACAGGGTAATGAAAAACTGTTTTTT. As protein: CASSPRRQGNEKLFF. The chain uses TRBV7-8 and TRBJ1-4, with TRBD1 identical over 7 bases. This CDR3 is 15 amino acids long. The trim removed 5 bases at V and 4 bases at J, leaving 7 bases unmatched. Per germline, CDR1 SGHVS and CDR2 FQNEAQ.

This clone came up once. The J gene is TRBJ2-3, the V gene TRBV5-6, with D possibly TRBD1 on 7 matching bases. Germline V gene data show CDR1 as SGHDT and CDR2 as YYEEEE. The CDR3 is 14 amino acids. The germline V and J ends were trimmed by 0 bases and 6 bases, with 11 bases remaining between them. The CDR3 region has the DNA TGTGCCAGCAGCTTGGCCGCGGGACAGGATACGCAGTATTTT. Protein product: CASSLAAGQDTQYF.

The chain combines TRBV6-6 with TRBJ1-2; no reliable D call. V gave up 5 bases and J gave up 4 bases, with 14 bases separating them. The CDR3 has 14 amino acids. The germline V gene has CDR1 MNHNY and CDR2 SVGAGI (reference sequence). Written as DNA, the CDR3 is TGTGCCAGCAGTCCGGGATCGGCCCCCTATGGCTACACCTTC. Translation: CASSPGSAPYGYTF.

This chain links TRBV6-2 or TRBV6-3 with TRBJ2-5; 7 bases map to TRBD2. The CDR3 covers 14 residues. V gave up 2 bases and J gave up 2 bases; unmatched junction bases: 2. Germline V lookup: CDR1 MNHEY, CDR2 SVGEGT. The CDR3 here is CASSYRAGQETQYF. The CDR3 nucleotides read TGTGCCAGCAGTTACAGAGCGGGACAAGAGACCCAGTACTTC.

The V call is TRBV5-1, the J call TRBJ2-1, with D perhaps TRBD2 (6 bases). Germline CDR1 is SGHRS and CDR2 is YFSETQ. This CDR3 has 16 amino acids. V was clipped by 4 bases and J by 0 bases, with 14 bases between them. This CDR3 reads CASSISGTSSYNEQFF. The CDR3 DNA reads TGCGCCAGCAGCATTAGCGGAACTAGCTCCTACAATGAGCAGTTCTTC.

The genes are TRBV7-9 and TRBJ2-1; 9 bases are shared with TRBD1. The CDR3 has 16 amino acids. CDR1 is SEHNR and CDR2 is FQNEAQ in the germline V gene (reference sequence). With 2 bases clipped from V and 7 bases from J, the junction kept 9 bases outside the gene matches. DNA of the CDR3: TGTGCCAGCAGCTTAACCCGACAGGGGGAAGGAAATGAGCAGTTCTTC. This sequence encodes CASSLTRQGEGNEQFF.

This clone was counted between two and nine times. J is TRBJ1-2 and V is TRBV19; D is unclear. The CDR3 extends over 15 amino acids. Trimming took off 5 bases at V and 0 bases at J, with 13 bases between the two ends. Germline CDR1 and CDR2: LNHDA and SQIVND (reference sequence). CDR3 nucleotides: TGTGCCAGTAGTCTCCAATTCACTGCTAACTATGGCTACACCTTC. Its translation: CASSLQFTANYGYTF.

The gene calls are TRBV18 and TRBJ2-5, with 9 bases aligning to TRBD2. This CDR3 has 13 amino acids. From germline, CDR1 is KGHSH and CDR2 LQKENI. Trimming cost V 5 bases and J 3 bases; bases outside gene matches: 1. The CDR3 spells CASSVAGEETQYF. For the CDR3, the DNA is TGTGCCAGCTCAGTAGCGGGGGAAGAGACCCAGTACTTC.

The chain employs TRBV7-6 and TRBJ2-7; 8 bases are shared with TRBD2. V was pared by 0 bases and J by 7 bases, with 5 bases of the junction left unmatched. Germline loops: CDR1 SGHVS, CDR2 FNYEAQ. The length of the CDR3 is 14 residues. CDR3 region: CASSLATGGWEQYF. The DNA for the CDR3 is TGTGCCAGCAGCTTAGCAACGGGGGGGTGGGAGCAGTACTTC. The full variable domain, in which reference TRBV7-6 and TRBJ2-7 provide the parts outside the CDR3, is GAGVSQSPRYKVTKRGQDVALRCDPISGHVSLYWYRQALGQGPEFLTYFNYEAQQDKSGLPNDRFSAERPEGSISTLTIQRTEQRDSAMYRCASSLATGGWEQYFGPGTRLTVT.

This sequence joins TRBV5-8 and TRBJ2-3; 11 bases are a match to TRBD2. The germline V gene encodes CDR1 SGHTS and CDR2 YDEGEE. CDR3 length: 16 amino acids. Unmatched junction bases numbered 4, after V lost 4 bases and J lost 0 bases. In DNA, the CDR3 is TGTGCCAGCAGCAAGGGACTAGCGGTTAGCACAGATACGCAGTATTTT. It is translated as CASSKGLAVSTDTQYF.

This chain links TRBV10-3 with TRBJ1-1, with TRBD1 as a possible D gene (6 bases). V was clipped by 8 bases and J by 5 bases, with 18 bases between them. This CDR3 is 14 amino acids long. Germline V CDR1 and CDR2: ENHRY, SYGVKD. This chain's CDR3 is CAIGNTGISTEAFF. CDR3 DNA sequence: TGTGCCATCGGGAACACAGGGATCTCTACTGAAGCTTTCTTT.

A single count supports this clone. The V call is TRBV7-2, the J call TRBJ2-5; tentative D call: TRBD2 (5 bases). Between the trimmed V and J ends, which lost 1 base and 2 bases, there was a span of 11 bases. The CDR3 is 15 residues long. Looked up from germline, CDR1 is SGHTA and CDR2 is FQGNSA. The CDR3 sequence: CASSLVSAEQETQYF. The CDR3 region has the DNA TGTGCCAGCAGCTTAGTATCAGCGGAACAAGAGACCCAGTACTTC.

A single count supports this clone. J is TRBJ2-5 and V is TRBV5-4, with 8 positions matching TRBD2. CDR1 and CDR2 (germline): SGHNT, YYREEE (reference sequence). This CDR3 contains 14 residues. J was trimmed by 5 bases and V by 4 bases; bases with no gene match: 7. The CDR3 reads CASSPRGGSETQYF. The CDR3 bases are TGTGCCAGCAGCCCCCGGGGGGGGTCGGAGACCCAGTACTTC.